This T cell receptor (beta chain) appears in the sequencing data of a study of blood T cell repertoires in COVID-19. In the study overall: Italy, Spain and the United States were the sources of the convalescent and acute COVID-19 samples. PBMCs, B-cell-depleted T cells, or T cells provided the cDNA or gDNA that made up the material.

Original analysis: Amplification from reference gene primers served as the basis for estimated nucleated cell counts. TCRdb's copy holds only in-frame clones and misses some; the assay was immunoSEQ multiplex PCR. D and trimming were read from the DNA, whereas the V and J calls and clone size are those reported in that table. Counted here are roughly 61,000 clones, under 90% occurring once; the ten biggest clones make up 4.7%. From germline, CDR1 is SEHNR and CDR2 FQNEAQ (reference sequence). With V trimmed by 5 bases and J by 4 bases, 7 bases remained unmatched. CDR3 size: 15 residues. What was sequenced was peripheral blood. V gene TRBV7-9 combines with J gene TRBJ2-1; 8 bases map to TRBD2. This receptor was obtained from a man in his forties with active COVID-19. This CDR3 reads CASSRREGVYNEQFF. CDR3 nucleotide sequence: TGTGCCAGCAGCCGCCGGGAGGGCGTTTACAATGAGCAGTTCTTC.